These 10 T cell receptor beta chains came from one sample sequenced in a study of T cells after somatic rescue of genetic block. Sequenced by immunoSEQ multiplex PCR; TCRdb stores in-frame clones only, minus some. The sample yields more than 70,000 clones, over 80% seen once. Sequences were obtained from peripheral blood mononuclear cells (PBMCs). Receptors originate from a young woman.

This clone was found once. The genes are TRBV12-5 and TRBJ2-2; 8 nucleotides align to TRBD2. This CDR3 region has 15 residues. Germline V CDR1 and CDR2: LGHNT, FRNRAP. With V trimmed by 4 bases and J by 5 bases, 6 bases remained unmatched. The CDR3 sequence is CASGYLGRGTGELFF. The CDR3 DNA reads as TGTGCTAGTGGTTATCTCGGGAGGGGTACCGGGGAGCTGTTTTTT.

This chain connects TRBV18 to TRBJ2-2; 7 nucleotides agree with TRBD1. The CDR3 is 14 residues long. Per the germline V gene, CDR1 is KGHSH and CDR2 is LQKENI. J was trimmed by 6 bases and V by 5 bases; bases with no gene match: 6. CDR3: CASSTDRWAGELFF. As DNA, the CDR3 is TGTGCCAGCTCAACGGACAGGTGGGCCGGGGAGCTGTTTTTT. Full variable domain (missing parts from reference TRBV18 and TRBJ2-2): NAGVMQNPRHLVRRRGQEARLRCSPMKGHSHVYWYRQLPEEGLKFMVYLQKENIIDESGMPKERFSAEFPKEGPSILRIQQVVRGDSAAYFCASSTDRWAGELFFGEGSRLTVL.

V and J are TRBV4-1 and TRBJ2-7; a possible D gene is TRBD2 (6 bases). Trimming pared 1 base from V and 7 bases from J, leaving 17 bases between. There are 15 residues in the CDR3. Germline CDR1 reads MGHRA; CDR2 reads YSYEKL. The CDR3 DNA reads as TGCGCCAGCAGCCAAGTACCCCCGGGTGCGGGGGAGCAGTACTTC. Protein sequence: CASSQVPPGAGEQYF.

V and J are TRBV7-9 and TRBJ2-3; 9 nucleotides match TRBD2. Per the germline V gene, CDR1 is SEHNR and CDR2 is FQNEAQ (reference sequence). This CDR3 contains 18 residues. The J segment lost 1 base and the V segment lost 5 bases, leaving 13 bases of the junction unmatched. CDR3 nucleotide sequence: TGTGCCAGCAGCCCTACTTACCGACGGACTAGCGGCACAGATACGCAGTATTTT. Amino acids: CASSPTYRRTSGTDTQYF.

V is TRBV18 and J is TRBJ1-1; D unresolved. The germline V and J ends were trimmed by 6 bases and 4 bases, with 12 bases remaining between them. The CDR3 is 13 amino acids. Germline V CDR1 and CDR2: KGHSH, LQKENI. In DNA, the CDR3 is TGTGCCAGCTCCGTAAACTACGCCACTGAAGCTTTCTTT. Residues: CASSVNYATEAFF.

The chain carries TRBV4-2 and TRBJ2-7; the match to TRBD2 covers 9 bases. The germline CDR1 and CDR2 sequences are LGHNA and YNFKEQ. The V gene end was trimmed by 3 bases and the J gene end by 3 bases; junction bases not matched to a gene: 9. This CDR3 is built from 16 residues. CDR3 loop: CASSQNRLAVDYEQYF. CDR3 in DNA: TGTGCCAGCAGCCAGAACCGACTAGCGGTAGACTACGAGCAGTACTTC.

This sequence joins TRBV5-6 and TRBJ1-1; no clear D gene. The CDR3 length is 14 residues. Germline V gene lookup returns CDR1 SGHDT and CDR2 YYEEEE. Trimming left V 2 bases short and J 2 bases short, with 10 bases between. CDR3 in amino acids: CASSFGLGNTEAFF. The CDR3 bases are TGTGCCAGCAGCTTTGGATTGGGAAACACTGAAGCTTTCTTT.

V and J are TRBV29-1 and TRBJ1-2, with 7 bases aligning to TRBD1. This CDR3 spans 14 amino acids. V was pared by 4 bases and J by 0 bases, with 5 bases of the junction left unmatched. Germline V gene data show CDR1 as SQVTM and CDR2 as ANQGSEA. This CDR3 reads CSVGRDSPNYGYTF. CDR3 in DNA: TGCAGCGTTGGGCGGGACAGCCCTAACTATGGCTACACCTTC.

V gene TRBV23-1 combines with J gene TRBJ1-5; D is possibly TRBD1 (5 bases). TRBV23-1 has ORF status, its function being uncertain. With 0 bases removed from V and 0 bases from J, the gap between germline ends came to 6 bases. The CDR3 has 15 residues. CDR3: CASSQSRGSNQPQHF. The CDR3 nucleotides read TGCGCCAGCAGTCAATCTAGGGGTAGCAATCAGCCCCAGCATTTT.

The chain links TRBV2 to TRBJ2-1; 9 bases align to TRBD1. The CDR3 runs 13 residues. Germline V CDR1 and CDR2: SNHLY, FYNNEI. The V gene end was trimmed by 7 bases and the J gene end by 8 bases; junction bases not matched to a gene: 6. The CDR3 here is CASIKDRGDEQFF. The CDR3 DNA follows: TGTGCCAGCATAAAGGACAGGGGAGATGAGCAGTTCTTC.